The present T cell receptor (beta chain) was sequenced within a study of T cells in Graves' hyperthyroidism and ophthalmopathy. This clonotype has at least ten counts. The CDR3 runs to 15 residues. CDR1 and CDR2 (germline): MNHEY, SMNVEV (reference sequence). Trimming left V 4 bases short and J 0 bases short, with 7 bases between. Template material for amplifying TCR beta CDR3 regions consisted of RNA transcripts. During a first-round RT-PCR of the TCR CDR3, the HTBI primer set was used. One entry per CDR3 protein results from TCRdb running MiXCR on the multiplex PCR reads. The sample has around 420,000 distinct CDR3 sequences, 15% to 18% seen once.

This TCR came from a young woman with Graves' hyperthyroidism. Source material: blood. This chain links TRBV27 with TRBJ2-6; D is uncertain. The CDR3 region is CASSSPRSGANVLTF. The CDR3 nucleotides read TGTGCCAGCAGTTCACCCCGCTCTGGGGCCAACGTCCTGACTTTC. Supplemented by reference TRBV27 and TRBJ2-6, the full variable domain reads EAQVTQNPRYLITVTGKKLTVTCSQNMNHEYMSWYRQDPGLGLRQIYYSMNVEVTDKGDVPEGYKVSRKEKRNFPLILESPSPNQTSLYFCASSSPRSGANVLTFGAGSRLTVL.